Below are 28 T cell receptor beta chains sequenced from a single sample in a study of control samples from healthy donors and cancer patients. Assay used: immunoSEQ multiplex PCR; TCRdb lists only in-frame clones, some missing. Among approximately 100,000 clones, approximately 86% were seen once, and the ten largest hold under 25%. Sequencing was done on a sample of blood. Receptor source: a man aged 25-45 years in good health.

The rearrangement joins TRBV6-1 to TRBJ2-7; weak D call: TRBD1 (6 bases). CDR1 is MNHNS and CDR2 is SASEGT in the germline V gene. This CDR3 has 14 amino acids. V lost 3 bases, J lost 0 bases, and 9 bases lay in between. The CDR3 sequence is CASSDMDSSYEQYF. The CDR3 bases are TGTGCCAGCAGTGACATGGACAGCTCCTACGAGCAGTACTTC.

The J gene is TRBJ1-1, the V gene TRBV5-1; D is possibly TRBD1 (6 bases). There are 15 residues in the CDR3. V lost 4 bases to trimming and J lost 7 bases, with 20 bases between them. The germline gives CDR1 SGHRS, CDR2 YFSETQ. The CDR3 nucleotides are TGCGCCAGCAGCCCAACTGGCCGCGGACAGAGTGAAGCTTTCTTT. Translation gives CASSPTGRGQSEAFF.

This clone was counted once. The rearrangement joins TRBV3-1 (or the pseudogene TRBV3-2) to TRBJ1-2, with D perhaps TRBD1 (5 bases). The CDR3 is made up of 14 amino acids. Germline lookup yields CDR1 LGHDT and CDR2 YNNKEL (reference sequence). Trimming stripped 2 bases from V and 7 bases from J, with 14 bases between. The CDR3 coding sequence is TGTGCCAGCAGCCAAAAGGGGCCCCCGGGTGGCTACACCTTC. Protein sequence: CASSQKGPPGGYTF.

This clone occurred a few times. This chain joins TRBV24-1 and TRBJ2-3; D gene ambiguous. The CDR3 has 15 residues. Germline-derived CDR1 and CDR2 are KGHDR and SFDVKD. V lost 1 base, J lost 4 bases, and 11 bases lay in between. As DNA, the CDR3 is TGTGCCACCAGTGATTTAAGTTTGGTCCCAGATACGCAGTATTTT. This gives the protein CATSDLSLVPDTQYF.

The gene calls are TRBV10-3 and TRBJ1-2; a possible D gene is TRBD1 (6 bases). The CDR3 runs to 17 residues. The V gene's germline CDR1 is ENHRY and CDR2 SYGVKD. With 3 bases removed from V and 4 bases from J, the gap between germline ends came to 21 bases. CDR3 bases: TGTGCCATCAGTGAAAGGACAGCTACCCTGGGGACCTATGGCTACACCTTC. Residues: CAISERTATLGTYGYTF.

This sequence joins TRBV19 and TRBJ1-5; D uncertain. In germline, CDR1 is LNHDA, CDR2 SQIVND (reference sequence). The CDR3 has 15 residues. V lost 1 base and J lost 5, with 12 bases in between. Here the CDR3 reads CASSIANGVYQPQHF. The CDR3 DNA reads as TGTGCCAGTAGTATAGCAAACGGGGTTTATCAGCCCCAGCATTTT. Complete variable domain (other parts from reference TRBV19 and TRBJ1-5): DGGITQSPKYLFRKEGQNVTLSCEQNLNHDAMYWYRQDPGQGLRLIYYSQIVNDFQKGDIAEGYSVSREKKESFPLTVTSAQKNPTAFYLCASSIANGVYQPQHFGDGTRLSIL.

The V and J genes are TRBV30 and TRBJ1-1; D is ambiguous. V was clipped by 5 bases and J by 3 bases, with 16 bases between them. This CDR3 contains 14 residues. Per the germline V gene, CDR1 is GTSNPN and CDR2 is SVGIG (reference sequence). CDR3 sequence reads: CAWEVRGIYTEAFF. The CDR3 DNA reads TGTGCCTGGGAAGTGCGGGGTATTTACACTGAAGCTTTCTTT.

The chain couples TRBV7-8 to TRBJ1-1; maybe TRBD1 (6 bases). Germline lookup yields CDR1 SGHVS and CDR2 FQNEAQ. V lost 9 bases, J lost 2 bases, and 16 bases lay in between. The CDR3 extends over 14 amino acids. The CDR3 spells CASGANGGNTEAFF. CDR3 DNA: TGTGCCAGTGGAGCCAACGGGGGCAACACTGAAGCTTTCTTT.

J is TRBJ2-7 and V is TRBV7-5. TRBV7-5 is a recognized pseudogene. This CDR3 contains 15 residues. DNA for the CDR3: TGTGCCAGAAGCTTAGAGGTACGGGGCCCCTACGAGCAGTACGTC. Translated: CARSLEVRGPYEQYV.

This clone has just one count. The chain couples TRBV11-2 to TRBJ2-3; a weak D match, TRBD2 (5 bases). CDR1 SGHAT and CDR2 FQNNGV come from the germline V gene. This CDR3 contains 15 residues. Trimming took off 2 bases at V and 1 base at J, with 10 bases between the two ends. The DNA of the CDR3 is TGTGCCAGCAGCTTACGGGGATCTGGCACAGATACGCAGTATTTT. Its protein product is CASSLRGSGTDTQYF. Full variable domain (rest looked up from reference TRBV11-2 and TRBJ2-3): EAGVAQSPRYKIIEKRQSVAFWCNPISGHATLYWYQQILGQGPKLLIQFQNNGVVDDSQLPKDRFSAERLKGVDSTLKIQPAKLEDSAVYLCASSLRGSGTDTQYFGPGTRLTVL.

J is TRBJ2-1 and V is TRBV24-1; possible D gene TRBD1, 6 bases. Deletions cut 2 bases from V and 4 bases from J, with 17 bases between. CDR1 KGHDR and CDR2 SFDVKD come from the germline V gene. CDR3 length: 17 amino acids. Here the CDR3 reads CATSDSPAQGPYNEQFF. CDR3 DNA: TGTGCCACCAGTGATTCGCCTGCTCAGGGGCCTTACAATGAGCAGTTCTTC.

The chain couples TRBV19 to TRBJ2-6; D gene uncertain. The CDR3 has 15 residues. CDR1 and CDR2 (germline): LNHDA, SQIVND (reference sequence). The V end lost 10 bases, the J end lost 2 bases, and 15 bases lay between the germline ends. The CDR3 here is CATQDRFAGANVLTF. CDR3 sequence (DNA): TGTGCCACCCAAGACCGATTCGCTGGGGCCAACGTCCTGACTTTC.

V and J are TRBV3-1 (or the pseudogene TRBV3-2) and TRBJ1-2; unclear D gene. Looked up from germline, CDR1 is LGHDT and CDR2 is YNNKEL (reference sequence). With 3 bases removed from V and 0 bases from J, the gap between germline ends came to 8 bases. CDR3 length: 14 amino acids. The CDR3 sequence is CASSHLAANYGYTF. DNA for the CDR3: TGTGCCAGCAGCCATCTCGCTGCTAACTATGGCTACACCTTC.

The chain carries TRBV11-2 and TRBJ2-1; D remains unclear. The CDR3 covers 14 residues. Germline V gene sequence: CDR1 SGHAT, CDR2 FQNNGV. V gave up 3 bases and J gave up 4 bases, with 10 bases separating them. The CDR3 loop is CASSLVRKYNEQFF. The CDR3 nucleotides are TGTGCCAGCAGCTTGGTCCGAAAATACAATGAGCAGTTCTTC.

This clone has more than one count but fewer than ten. The chain couples TRBV28 to TRBJ1-1; D is possibly TRBD1 (5 bases). CDR1 is MDHEN and CDR2 is SYDVKM in the germline V gene. The CDR3 is 13 residues long. V was cut by 8 bases and J by 0 bases, with 10 bases left in between. The CDR3 DNA follows: TGTGCCAGCTTGGCAGGGATGAACACTGAAGCTTTCTTT. As protein: CASLAGMNTEAFF. The full variable domain, completed using reference TRBV28 and TRBJ1-1, is DVKVTQSSRYLVKRTGEKVFLECVQDMDHENMFWYRQDPGLGLRLIYFSYDVKMKEKGDIPEGYSVSREKKERFSLILESASTNQTSMYLCASLAGMNTEAFFGQGTRLTVV.

The chain combines TRBV27 with TRBJ1-2, with TRBD1 matching over 7 bases. Germline CDR1 MNHEY, CDR2 SMNVEV (reference sequence). This CDR3 comprises 16 residues. V dropped 4 bases and J dropped 5; count of bases not matched to a gene: 13. The DNA of the CDR3 is TGTGCCAGCAGTTCATGGACAGGAGGCCGTACTTATGGCTACACCTTC. Translated, it gives CASSSWTGGRTYGYTF.

The chain employs TRBV5-6 and TRBJ2-7; no reliable D call. The CDR3 has 14 amino acids. V was trimmed by 4 bases and J by 0 bases, leaving 11 bases between them. Germline V gene sequence: CDR1 SGHDT, CDR2 YYEEEE. This CDR3 reads CASSRPSSSYEQYV. In DNA, the CDR3 is TGTGCCAGCAGCCGGCCGTCGAGCTCCTACGAGCAGTACGTC.

The rearrangement links TRBV27 to TRBJ2-3, with TRBD2 identical over 7 bases. CDR1 MNHEY and CDR2 SMNVEV come from the germline V gene (reference sequence). The CDR3 is 17 amino acids. After removal of 4 bases from V and 0 bases from J, the junction contained 10 bases not matched to a gene. The CDR3 sequence is CASSYRGSGASTDTQYF. The CDR3 DNA reads as TGTGCCAGCAGTTACCGGGGAAGCGGGGCTAGCACAGATACGCAGTATTTT.

The chain couples TRBV5-6 to TRBJ1-2; TRBD1 might be the D (6 bases). The CDR3 is 13 amino acids. V lost 1 base, J lost 2 bases, and 6 bases lay in between. In germline, CDR1 is SGHDT, CDR2 YYEEEE. The CDR3 DNA reads as TGTGCCAGCAGCTTGAGGGGGAACTATGGCTACACCTTC. Protein: CASSLRGNYGYTF. Using reference TRBV5-6 and TRBJ1-2 for the parts outside the CDR3, the full variable domain is DAGVTQSPTHLIKTRGQQVTLRCSPKSGHDTVSWYQQALGQGPQFIFQYYEEEERQRGNFPDRFSGHQFPNYSSELNVNALLLGDSALYLCASSLRGNYGYTFGSGTRLTVV.

The gene calls are TRBV5-8 and TRBJ1-5; possible D gene TRBD1, 6 bases. The V end was cut by 4 bases, the J end by 7 bases, with 15 bases between. Germline V gene sequence: CDR1 SGHTS, CDR2 YDEGEE. The CDR3 is made up of 14 amino acids. CDR3 protein: CASSRRRGRQPQHF. The CDR3 coding sequence is TGTGCCAGCAGCCGGCGCAGGGGTCGGCAGCCCCAGCATTTT.

The V gene is TRBV2, the J gene TRBJ1-1; perhaps TRBD1 as D (5 bases). CDR1 SNHLY and CDR2 FYNNEI come from the germline V gene. The CDR3 extends over 13 amino acids. V dropped 7 bases and J dropped 5 bases, with 14 bases sitting between them. The DNA for the CDR3 is TGTGCCAGCACCAGGGTAGAGGGGACTGAAGCTTTCTTT. Translated, it gives CASTRVEGTEAFF. The full variable domain, its missing parts supplied by reference TRBV2 and TRBJ1-1, is EPEVTQTPSHQVTQMGQEVILRCVPISNHLYFYWYRQILGQKVEFLVSFYNNEISEKSEIFDDQFSVERPDGSNFTLKIRSTKLEDSAMYFCASTRVEGTEAFFGQGTRLTVV.

The chain has TRBV27 and TRBJ2-5, with 8 bases fitting TRBD1. After removal of 3 bases from V and 4 bases from J, the junction contained 4 bases not matched to a gene. This CDR3 spans 14 amino acids. Germline V gene lookup returns CDR1 MNHEY and CDR2 SMNVEV (reference sequence). Here the CDR3 DNA reads TGTGCCAGCAGTTTCGTCAGGGGGCGAGAGACCCAGTACTTC. This encodes CASSFVRGRETQYF.

CDR3 bases: TGTGCCAGCAGCTTGTTAGTCCGCACCGGGGAGCTGTTTTTT. Amino acid sequence: CASSLLVRTGELFF. The genes are TRBV5-8 and TRBJ2-2; D gene ambiguous. Germline V gene lookup returns CDR1 SGHTS and CDR2 YDEGEE. This CDR3 contains 14 residues. The germline V and J ends were trimmed by 1 base and 4 bases, with 8 bases remaining between them.

V gene TRBV5-1 combines with J gene TRBJ1-1; D uncertain. Germline lookup yields CDR1 SGHRS and CDR2 YFSETQ. Trimming took 7 bases from V and 1 from J, leaving 5 bases between them. CDR3 length: 11 amino acids. CDR3 residues: CASFGNTEAFF. CDR3 DNA: TGCGCCAGCTTCGGGAACACTGAAGCTTTCTTT.

The CDR3 loop is CASSARQTNTEAFF. The CDR3 bases are TGCGCCAGCAGTGCGCGACAGACGAACACTGAAGCTTTCTTT. This chain joins TRBV10-1 and TRBJ1-1; tentative D call: TRBD1 (5 bases). Germline-derived CDR1 and CDR2 are WNHNN and SYGVQD (reference sequence). V lost 4 bases and J 1 base, leaving 10 bases between the germline ends. CDR3 length: 14 residues.

The sample holds a few counts of this clone. The chain joins TRBV24-1 to TRBJ2-5; tentatively, D is TRBD1 or TRBD2 (5 bases each). The CDR3 has 15 residues. V was cut by 4 bases and J by 5 bases, with 16 bases left in between. Germline-derived CDR1 and CDR2 are KGHDR and SFDVKD. In DNA, the CDR3 is TGTGCCACCAGTGAGTCAGTAGGGACCGGGGAGACCCAGTACTTC. It encodes CATSESVGTGETQYF.

J is TRBJ1-1 and V is TRBV11-2; possible D gene TRBD1, 5 bases. Germline loops: CDR1 SGHAT, CDR2 FQNNGV. Trimming left V 4 bases short and J 1 base short, with 10 bases between. This CDR3 spans 14 amino acids. CDR3 DNA: TGTGCCAGCAGCTACGGGACGGCGAACACTGAAGCTTTCTTT. Amino acids: CASSYGTANTEAFF.

The rearrangement links TRBV27 to TRBJ2-7; the D gene could be TRBD1 or TRBD2 (5 bases each). CDR1 and CDR2 from the germline V gene are MNHEY and SMNVEV (reference sequence). V was clipped by 5 bases and J by 2 bases, with 16 bases between them. The CDR3 length is 15 residues. The CDR3 bases are TGTGCCAGCAGTCCCGGGACGCGCAGCACCTACGAGCAGTACTTC. It codes for CASSPGTRSTYEQYF.